This is a list of T cell receptor beta chains from one sample in a study of cytomegalovirus exposure and HLA in healthy donors. Profiled with immunoSEQ multiplex PCR; TCRdb holds only in-frame clones, not every one. The sample yields 25,000 or so clones, more than 75% seen once. Material for sequencing was PBMCs. These receptors were obtained from a male donor in good health and CMV-seronegative. The CDR3 runs from the conserved cysteine through the conserved F or W. Each record gives: J gene, D gene, V gene, clone size, CDR3 protein, CDR3 DNA. The D gene is left open where the match is weak. Clone size is not always given. Where it is, it says once, few, many or a class for expanded clones.

TRBJ2-5	TRBD2	TRBV2	.	CASSPNGLGGETQYF	TGTGCCAGCAGTCCCAATGGACTGGGGGGGGAGACCCAGTACTTC
TRBJ1-1	TRBD1	TRBV28	.	CASSPRTGKTNSRAFF	TGTGCCAGCAGTCCCCGGACAGGGAAAACGAATTCTAGGGCTTTCTTT
TRBJ1-2	.	TRBV9	.	CASSVAREFYGYTF	TGTGCCAGCAGCGTAGCACGGGAGTTCTATGGCTACACCTTC
TRBJ2-7	TRBD1	TRBV6-5	.	CASTSLDRVWEQYF	TGTGCCAGCACCTCACTGGACAGGGTTTGGGAGCAGTACTTC
TRBJ2-1	TRBD2	TRBV7-8	few	CASSFGTSGRVGEQFF	TGTGCCAGCAGCTTCGGGACTAGCGGGAGGGTGGGGGAGCAGTTCTTC
TRBJ2-2	.	TRBV6-1	few	CASSEQEGGELFF	TGTGCCAGCAGTGAACAGGAGGGCGGGGAGCTGTTTTTT
TRBJ2-7	TRBD2	TRBV7-6	.	CASTPGGLAAPPAQYF	TGTGCCAGCACCCCAGGGGGACTAGCGGCCCCCCCGGCGCAGTACTTC
TRBJ2-3	.	TRBV7-9	.	CASSLSLDYPLTDTQYF	TGTGCCAGCAGCCTATCCTTGGACTATCCCCTCACAGATACGCAGTATTTT
TRBJ1-3	.	TRBV29-1	.	CSAPSRRNRPPSGNTIYF	TGCAGCGCCCCCTCTCGACGAAACAGACCCCCCTCTGGAAACACCATATATTTT
TRBJ2-7	TRBD2	TRBV6-4	.	CASSDPHRSGSPYEQYF	TGTGCCAGCAGTGACCCCCACCGGAGCGGGAGCCCCTACGAGCAGTACTTC
TRBJ1-5	.	TRBV19	.	CASSTHSNQPQHF	TGTGCCAGTAGTACCCATAGCAATCAGCCCCAGCATTTT
TRBJ1-3	TRBD1	TRBV7-2	.	CASSLVGTALSGNTIYF	TGTGCCAGCAGCTTGGTCGGGACAGCGCTCTCTGGAAACACCATATATTTT
TRBJ1-1	.	TRBV4-3	few	CASSQGLNIREAFF	TGCGCCAGCAGCCAAGGGCTCAATATCCGTGAAGCTTTCTTT
TRBJ2-2	.	TRBV7-3	.	CASSLLAGSYAGELFF	TGTGCCAGCAGCTTACTGGCAGGATCATATGCCGGGGAGCTGTTTTTT
TRBJ2-1	.	TRBV9	.	CASSPPRPNEQFF	TGTGCCAGCAGCCCCCCCAGGCCCAATGAGCAGTTCTTC
TRBJ1-1	TRBD1	TRBV5-6	few	CASSSYRDRGGTEAFF	TGTGCCAGCAGCTCCTACCGGGACAGGGGGGGGACTGAAGCTTTCTTT
TRBJ1-2	TRBD1	TRBV7-9	.	CASSLRDRDGYTF	TGTGCCAGCAGCCTTCGGGACAGGGACGGCTACACCTTC
TRBJ1-3	TRBD1	TRBV10-3	.	CAITPGQGKLAGGNTIYF	TGTGCCATCACTCCGGGACAGGGGAAACTTGCTGGTGGAAACACCATATATTTT
TRBJ1-4	.	TRBV5-1	few	CASSLDRANEKLFF	TGCGCCAGCAGCTTGGACAGGGCAAATGAAAAACTGTTTTTT
TRBJ2-6	TRBD1	TRBV10-3	.	CAIGQGRYSGANVLTF	TGTGCCATCGGACAGGGCCGTTACTCTGGGGCCAACGTCCTGACTTTC
TRBJ2-7	.	TRBV4-1	few	CASSQERAGTYEQYF	TGCGCCAGCAGCCAAGAACGGGCAGGGACCTACGAGCAGTACTTC
TRBJ1-5	.	TRBV30	.	CAWSGPGRPQHF	TGTGCCTGGAGTGGTCCGGGGAGGCCCCAGCATTTT
TRBJ1-2	.	TRBV7-9	.	CASSLQGDYGYTF	TGTGCCAGCAGCTTGCAGGGCGACTATGGCTACACCTTC
TRBJ1-6	TRBD1	TRBV7-8	.	CASSRGQAPLGSPLHF	TGTGCCAGCAGCCGGGGACAGGCCCCCCTCGGTTCACCCCTCCACTTT
TRBJ1-4	.	TRBV7-8	.	CASSPQENEKLFF	TGTGCCAGCAGCCCCCAGGAAAATGAAAAACTGTTTTTT
TRBJ2-6	.	TRBV6-1	.	CASSEDNSGANVLTF	TGTGCCAGCAGTGAAGACAACTCTGGGGCCAACGTCCTGACTTTC
TRBJ2-2	TRBD2	TRBV6-5	few	CASFTSGGAGGELFF	TGTGCCAGCTTTACTAGCGGGGGGGCCGGCGGGGAGCTGTTTTTT
TRBJ2-7	.	TRBV1	.	CTSTMTSGDTYEQYF	TGCACCAGCACCATGACTAGCGGGGACACCTACGAGCAGTACTTC
TRBJ2-1	TRBD2	TRBV11-3	once	CASSSGLVEYNEQFF	TGTGCCAGCAGCTCCGGACTAGTAGAGTACAATGAGCAGTTCTTC
TRBJ2-1	TRBD2	TRBV28	.	CASNLPTSGRVNEQFF	TGTGCCAGCAACCTCCCGACTAGCGGGAGGGTCAATGAGCAGTTCTTC
TRBJ2-3	.	TRBV18	.	CASSAQEGGTDTQYF	TGTGCCAGCTCAGCCCAAGAGGGGGGCACAGATACGCAGTATTTT
TRBJ2-3	TRBD1	TRBV5-1	.	CASSLGQGFNADTQYF	TGCGCCAGCAGCCTCGGACAGGGCTTTAACGCAGATACGCAGTATTTT
TRBJ2-6	.	TRBV5-1	.	CASSISGVGLAGANVLTF	TGCGCCAGCAGCATAAGTGGTGTGGGACTTGCCGGGGCCAACGTCCTGACTTTC
TRBJ2-1	TRBD2	TRBV28	once	CASSVDRRGENEQFF	TGTGCCAGCAGTGTTGACAGGCGGGGGGAGAATGAGCAGTTCTTC
TRBJ2-5	TRBD1	TRBV28	.	CASSLYRGYQETQYF	TGTGCCAGCAGTTTATACAGGGGCTATCAAGAGACCCAGTACTTC
TRBJ1-2	TRBD1	TRBV7-2	.	CASSSTGGYGYTF	TGTGCCAGCAGCTCCACAGGGGGCTATGGCTACACCTTC
TRBJ2-7	TRBD1	TRBV7-6	.	CASSLYGTGDTYEQYF	TGTGCCAGCAGCTTATACGGGACAGGGGACACCTACGAGCAGTACTTC
TRBJ2-4	.	TRBV28	.	CASSLSVRLAKNIQYF	TGTGCCAGCAGTTTATCAGTCCGACTAGCCAAAAACATTCAGTACTTC
TRBJ2-2	TRBD2	TRBV7-2	once	CASSSRGGPTGELFF	TGTGCCAGCAGCTCCCGCGGGGGGCCGACCGGGGAGCTGTTTTTT
TRBJ2-7	TRBD1	TRBV4-2	.	CASGTVGREQYF	TGTGCCAGCGGGACAGTAGGCAGGGAGCAGTACTTC
TRBJ2-5	.	TRBV29-1	once	CSPRGRTQYF	TGCAGCCCCCGGGGGAGGACCCAGTACTTC
TRBJ2-7	.	TRBV18	once	CASSEGPYEQYF	TGTGCCAGCTCGGAGGGGCCTTACGAGCAGTACTTC
TRBJ2-4	.	TRBV10-1	.	CASSPHKTGNIQYF	TGCGCCAGCAGCCCACACAAAACGGGAAACATTCAGTACTTC
TRBJ2-6	.	TRBV19	few	CASSTISGANVLTF	TGTGCCAGTAGTACCATCTCTGGGGCCAACGTCCTGACTTTC
TRBJ2-3	TRBD2	TRBV7-2	.	CASKSLAGGADTQYF	TGTGCCAGCAAGAGTCTTGCGGGAGGGGCAGATACGCAGTATTTT
TRBJ2-5	TRBD1	TRBV6-5	.	CASSYSTGYQETQYF	TGTGCCAGCAGTTACTCGACAGGGTATCAAGAGACCCAGTACTTC